Following are 25 T cell receptor beta chains from one sample sequenced in a study of CD8+ T cells in alopecia areata. cDNA reverse transcribed from extracted RNA served as the sequencing template. TCRdb keeps only in-frame clones here, not all; method: immunoSEQ multiplex PCR. The data contain 100,000 to 150,000 clones, approximately 48% of them seen just once; the ten biggest clones take up roughly a sixth. Here the sequenced sample was CD8+ T cells sorted from blood, taken at week 0. The receptors come from a human donor with alopecia areata.

This chain joins TRBV13 and TRBJ1-1; no reliable D call. Germline CDR1 reads PRHDT; CDR2 reads FYEKMQ (reference sequence). The CDR3 spans 14 residues. The germline V and J ends were trimmed by 5 bases and 5 bases, with 15 bases remaining between them. The CDR3 is CASSPRVTGTEAFF. For the CDR3, the DNA is TGTGCCAGCAGCCCAAGGGTCACGGGGACTGAAGCTTTCTTT.

This clone has only a few counts. The chain couples TRBV30 to TRBJ1-1, with a tentative D call TRBD1 (5 bases). V shed 3 bases and J shed 8 bases, with 10 bases lying between them. The CDR3 is 11 amino acids. Germline CDR1 reads GTSNPN; CDR2 reads SVGIG (reference sequence). The CDR3 reads CAWRVGQEAFF. Written as DNA, the CDR3 is TGTGCCTGGAGGGTGGGGCAGGAAGCTTTCTTT. Looking up the rest from reference TRBV30 and TRBJ1-1 gives the full variable domain: SQTIHQWPATLVQPVGSPLSLECTVEGTSNPNLYWYRQAAGRGLQLLFYSVGIGQISSEVPQNLSASRPQDRQFILSSKKLLLSDSGFYLCAWRVGQEAFFGQGTRLTVV.

V is TRBV30 and J is TRBJ2-2; D is undetermined. Trimming cost V 0 bases and J 6 bases, with 8 bases left between them. The CDR3 runs to 13 residues. From germline, CDR1 is GTSNPN and CDR2 SVGIG (reference sequence). CDR3 sequence reads: CAWSVLIPGELFF. DNA of the CDR3: TGTGCCTGGAGTGTACTCATTCCCGGGGAGCTGTTTTTT.

This clone was seen more than once but under ten times. This chain links TRBV13 with TRBJ2-5, with TRBD2 identical over 10 bases. The germline V gene encodes CDR1 PRHDT and CDR2 FYEKMQ (reference sequence). V shed 4 bases, J shed 1 base, and the junction held 3 bases outside the gene matches. CDR3 length equals 15 residues. The CDR3 sequence is CASSSSGGAQETQYF. The CDR3, as DNA: TGTGCCAGCAGCTCGAGCGGGGGGGCCCAAGAGACCCAGTACTTC.

This sequence joins TRBV7-9 and TRBJ2-5, with D perhaps TRBD1 (6 bases). The CDR3 is made up of 15 amino acids. V lost 4 bases and J lost 5, with 17 bases in between. Germline loops: CDR1 SEHNR, CDR2 FQNEAQ (reference sequence). CDR3 in amino acids: CASSSQQGWGETQYF. For the CDR3, the DNA is TGTGCCAGCAGCTCCCAACAGGGTTGGGGGGAGACCCAGTACTTC.

In this sample, this clone turned up a few times. The rearrangement uses TRBV5-1 and TRBJ1-1; a weak D match, TRBD1 (5 bases). Between the trimmed V and J ends, which lost 4 bases and 1 base, there was a span of 8 bases. CDR3 size: 13 residues. Germline-derived CDR1 and CDR2 are SGHRS and YFSETQ. CDR3 residues: CASSTGQNTEAFF. In DNA form, the CDR3 reads TGCGCCAGCAGCACCGGACAGAACACTGAAGCTTTCTTT.

V is TRBV27 and J is TRBJ1-2; weak D call: TRBD1 (6 bases). CDR1 and CDR2 (germline): MNHEY, SMNVEV (reference sequence). The CDR3 consists of 15 residues. The V end was cut by 5 bases, the J end by 6 bases, with 19 bases between. The DNA for the CDR3 is TGTGCCAGCAGTCAATGGGGGGCATATTTACATGGCTACACCTTC. Translating gives CASSQWGAYLHGYTF.

The rearrangement joins TRBV30 to TRBJ1-1; D is possibly TRBD1 (5 bases). Germline loops: CDR1 GTSNPN, CDR2 SVGIG (reference sequence). The CDR3 length is 14 residues. The V gene lost 5 bases and the J gene lost 0 bases, with 13 bases spanning the gap. CDR3 protein: CAWWRAGMNTEAFF. For the CDR3, the DNA is TGTGCCTGGTGGAGGGCAGGGATGAACACTGAAGCTTTCTTT. Based on the CDR3 plus reference TRBV30 and TRBJ1-1, the full variable domain is SQTIHQWPATLVQPVGSPLSLECTVEGTSNPNLYWYRQAAGRGLQLLFYSVGIGQISSEVPQNLSASRPQDRQFILSSKKLLLSDSGFYLCAWWRAGMNTEAFFGQGTRLTVV.

The chain has TRBV30 and TRBJ1-2; 7 nucleotides line up with TRBD1. CDR3 length: 18 residues. Germline V CDR1 and CDR2: GTSNPN, SVGIG (reference sequence). V dropped 5 bases and J dropped 1; count of bases not matched to a gene: 19. The CDR3 DNA reads as TGTGCCTGGTCCAGGAGCCCGGGACAGCGGGGGAATAACTATGGCTACACCTTC. It codes for CAWSRSPGQRGNNYGYTF.

The chain recombines TRBV6-5 with TRBJ2-2; D is uncertain. CDR3 length: 13 amino acids. The V gene lost 2 bases and the J gene lost 4 bases, with 5 bases spanning the gap. Germline loops: CDR1 MNHEY, CDR2 SVGAGI. The CDR3 DNA is TGTGCCAGCAGTTACGAGTTCACCGGGGAGCTGTTTTTT. It yields the protein CASSYEFTGELFF.

The chain carries TRBV5-1 and TRBJ2-1; 8 positions agree with TRBD1. Germline V gene data show CDR1 as SGHRS and CDR2 as YFSETQ. The CDR3 has 13 residues. V shed 4 bases, J shed 10 bases, and the junction held 7 bases outside the gene matches. In DNA, the CDR3 is TGCGCCAGCAGCCCCTGGACAGGGAAAGAGCAGTTCTTC. Translation gives CASSPWTGKEQFF. Full variable domain (outside the CDR3, taken from reference TRBV5-1 and TRBJ2-1): KAGVTQTPRYLIKTRGQQVTLSCSPISGHRSVSWYQQTPGQGLQFLFEYFSETQRNKGNFPGRFSGRQFSNSRSEMNVSTLELGDSALYLCASSPWTGKEQFFGPGTRLTVL.

The chain uses TRBV30 and TRBJ2-3; TRBD2 matches at 7 bases. V shed 4 bases and J 8 bases; nucleotides not matched to a gene: 0. The CDR3 length is 10 residues. Germline values: CDR1 GTSNPN, CDR2 SVGIG (reference sequence). The CDR3 DNA reads TGTGCCTGGACGGGGGGTACGCAGTATTTT. It codes for CAWTGGTQYF.

The CDR3 is CASSDSTNSPLHF. The CDR3 DNA reads as TGTGCCAGCAGTGACTCGACAAATTCACCCCTCCACTTT. The rearrangement joins TRBV6-1 to TRBJ1-6, with D unresolved. The CDR3 loop spans 13 amino acids. Looked up from germline, CDR1 is MNHNS and CDR2 is SASEGT. V lost 3 bases, J lost 7 bases, and 7 bases lay in between.

The CDR3 nucleotides read TGTGCCAGCAGCCAGGACGGGATCTACAATGAGCAGTTCTTC. Its protein is CASSQDGIYNEQFF. V and J are TRBV7-9 and TRBJ2-1; possibly TRBD2 for D (5 bases). This CDR3 has 14 residues. V lost 5 bases to trimming and J lost 3 bases, with 11 bases between them. Germline lookup yields CDR1 SEHNR and CDR2 FQNEAQ (reference sequence).

This clone turned up a few times. The CDR3 DNA follows: TGTGCCAGCAGCCTCGTCCCGAGCTCCTACGAGCAGTACTTC. Translating gives CASSLVPSSYEQYF. The chain uses TRBV6-5 and TRBJ2-7; D is ambiguous. The CDR3 runs to 14 residues. V lost 6 bases and J 0 bases, leaving 12 bases between the germline ends. Germline V gene lookup returns CDR1 MNHEY and CDR2 SVGAGI.

The table lists this clone with a few counts. This chain connects TRBV29-1 to TRBJ1-2; 7 nucleotides line up with TRBD1. J lost 4 bases, V lost 3 bases, and 2 bases had no gene match. The CDR3 is 12 amino acids. Per the germline V gene, CDR1 is SQVTM and CDR2 is ANQGSEA. The CDR3 sequence is CSVENRGYGYTF. The CDR3 nucleotides are TGCAGCGTTGAGAACAGGGGCTATGGCTACACCTTC. Full variable domain (missing parts from reference TRBV29-1 and TRBJ1-2): SAVISQKPSRDICQRGTSLTIQCQVDSQVTMMFWYRQQPGQSLTLIATANQGSEATYESGFVIDKFPISRPNLTFSTLTVSNMSPEDSSIYLCSVENRGYGYTFGSGTRLTVV.

CDR3 sequence (DNA): TGTGCCAGCAGTGATGCAGAAAGCAATCAGCCCCAGCATTTT. The encoded protein is CASSDAESNQPQHF. The gene calls are TRBV25-1 and TRBJ1-5; no definite D call. Germline lookup yields CDR1 MGHDK and CDR2 SYGVNS. The CDR3 has 14 residues. The V and J ends lost 3 bases and 1 base respectively, with 7 bases between them.

The chain recombines TRBV30 with TRBJ2-3; 10 bases agree with TRBD2. From germline, CDR1 is GTSNPN and CDR2 SVGIG (reference sequence). Losses at the gene ends were 2 bases for V and 0 bases for J; bases not matched to a gene: 5. The CDR3 runs to 16 residues. The CDR3 loop reads CAWSSGLADSTDTQYF. DNA of the CDR3: TGTGCCTGGAGTTCCGGACTAGCGGACAGCACAGATACGCAGTATTTT.

The chain is built from TRBV5-4 and TRBJ2-1; D gene unclear. The germline V and J ends were trimmed by 5 bases and 10 bases, with 13 bases remaining between them. The CDR3 contains 12 residues. Germline CDR1 reads SGHNT; CDR2 reads YYREEE (reference sequence). The CDR3 spells CASRDESSEQFF. The CDR3 DNA reads as TGTGCCAGCAGGGACGAAAGCAGCGAGCAGTTCTTC.

V and J are TRBV7-9 and TRBJ2-5, with a possible D match to TRBD2 (6 bases). The V end was cut by 0 bases, the J end by 9 bases, with 8 bases between. The CDR3 spans 12 residues. The V gene's germline CDR1 is SEHNR and CDR2 FQNEAQ (reference sequence). CDR3 amino acids: CASSLASGAQYF. Written as DNA, the CDR3 is TGTGCCAGCAGCTTAGCTAGCGGAGCCCAGTACTTC.

The CDR3 DNA reads TGTGCCAGCAGCTCGATTACAGTGAACACTGAAGCTTTCTTT. This translates into CASSSITVNTEAFF. The rearrangement joins TRBV7-9 to TRBJ1-1; D unclear. CDR1 and CDR2 from the germline V gene are SEHNR and FQNEAQ (reference sequence). The CDR3 spans 14 residues. V was trimmed by 4 bases and J by 0 bases, leaving 9 bases between them.

As DNA, the CDR3 is TGTGCCTGGAGTTGGGAGAATAGCAATCAGCCCCAGCATTTT. Its translation is CAWSWENSNQPQHF. This chain uses TRBV30 with TRBJ1-5, with D unclear. CDR1 is GTSNPN, CDR2 SVGIG, per germline (reference sequence). The V and J ends lost 2 bases and 0 bases respectively, with 8 bases between them. The CDR3 length is 14 residues.

The V gene is TRBV29-1, the J gene TRBJ2-1; D could derive from TRBD1 or TRBD2 (5 bases each). V dropped 6 bases and J dropped 5 bases, with 26 bases sitting between them. Germline V gives CDR1 SQVTM, CDR2 ANQGSEA. The CDR3 sequence is 17 residues long. Here the CDR3 DNA reads TGCAGCGTCCGACCCGGGACGGTGTGGGGTAGGGACAATGAGCAGTTCTTC. This codes for CSVRPGTVWGRDNEQFF.

This clone was observed a handful of times. This rearrangement joins TRBV29-1 to TRBJ2-6; 9 bases line up with TRBD1. The CDR3 has 19 residues. CDR1 is SQVTM, CDR2 ANQGSEA, per germline. Trimming at V came to 0 bases and at J to 0 bases, leaving 9 bases not matched to a gene. Written as DNA, the CDR3 is TGCAGCGTTGAAGATCTTGGGGGACAGGGCGGCTCTGGGGCCAACGTCCTGACTTTC. This sequence encodes CSVEDLGGQGGSGANVLTF.

This clone occurred a few times. The chain joins TRBV6-1 to TRBJ1-1; D is unclear. The CDR3 loop spans 14 amino acids. With 6 bases removed from V and 5 bases from J, the gap between germline ends came to 16 bases. The germline V gene has CDR1 MNHNS and CDR2 SASEGT. The CDR3 DNA is TGTGCCAGCAGGATCTGGGGAAGTCAGACTGAAGCTTTCTTT. Encoded protein: CASRIWGSQTEAFF.